This TCR beta chain was captured in a study of radiation and T cells in renal cell carcinoma. Study outcomes and limitations: Baseline intratumoral clonotype presence is unknown without pretreatment biopsies.

The method was immunoSEQ multiplex PCR; TCRdb's version includes in-frame clones alone and lacks a portion of them. The repertoire includes approximately 150,000 clones, roughly 90% of them detected once, and less than 20% sits in the top ten. About this clone itself: What it binds is not known.

The time point: blood 4 weeks post-SBRT, at nephrectomy. The sample's treatment: 15 Gy SBRT to primary tumor, nephrectomy 4 weeks later. Nephrectomy followed 15 Gy stereotactic body radiation by 4 weeks. Serial blood draws occurred at baseline and 2 and 4 weeks post-SBRT. The material sequenced was blood, taken from a patient whose treatment included radiotherapy and nephrectomy. The TCR originated in a woman aged 50 to 65 with renal cell carcinoma.

The CDR3 reads CASSRTSGTTDTQYF. Written as DNA, the CDR3 is TGTGCCAGCAGCCGGACTAGCGGGACCACAGATACGCAGTATTTT. This chain uses TRBV5-4 with TRBJ2-3, with TRBD2 matching 12 bases. The V segment lost 4 bases and the J segment 2 bases; nucleotides outside the gene matches: 2. Germline values: CDR1 SGHNT, CDR2 YYREEE (reference sequence). The CDR3 consists of 15 residues.